The 8 T cell receptor beta chains below all came from one sample that was sequenced in a study of T cell changes during pregnancy in multiple sclerosis. Using immunoSEQ multiplex PCR, the repertoire was profiled, and TCRdb retains in-frame clones only, with some absent. Altogether about 80,000 clones are present, roughly nine tenths being singletons, with the ten largest covering about 3%. The input for sequencing was peripheral blood, taken before pregnancy. These receptors were collected from a female donor with multiple sclerosis, enrolled in a pregnancy study.

V is TRBV5-1 and J is TRBJ2-2; 11 positions agree with TRBD2. Germline-derived CDR1 and CDR2 are SGHRS and YFSETQ. After removal of 4 bases from V and 8 bases from J, the junction contained 10 bases not matched to a gene. The CDR3 has 16 residues. In DNA form, the CDR3 reads TGCGCCAGCAGCCTGAGGGCTAGCGGGAGGTCGGGGGAGCTGTTTTTT. This codes for CASSLRASGRSGELFF.

V is TRBV10-3 and J is TRBJ2-2, with 8 bases aligning to TRBD2. This CDR3 has 13 residues. V was pared by 10 bases and J by 3 bases, with 4 bases of the junction left unmatched. CDR1 is ENHRY, CDR2 SYGVKD, per germline. The CDR3 DNA follows: TGTGCCACATGGACTAGCCACACCGGGGAGCTGTTTTTT. It codes for CATWTSHTGELFF.

This CDR3 is CASSVAGGSSYNEQFF. The CDR3 bases are TGTGCCAGCAGCGTAGCAGGGGGGAGCTCCTACAATGAGCAGTTCTTC. The genes are TRBV9 and TRBJ2-1, with TRBD1 as a possible D gene (7 bases). There are 16 residues in the CDR3. V was shortened by 0 bases and J by 0 bases, with 10 bases between the two germline ends. CDR1 is SGDLS and CDR2 is YYNGEE in the germline V gene.

CDR3 loop: CASSLVGRDGGELFF. The CDR3 DNA sequence: TGTGCCAGCAGCTTAGTGGGCAGGGATGGCGGGGAGCTGTTTTTT. V is TRBV7-9 and J is TRBJ2-2, with D tentatively TRBD1 (5 bases). Germline loops: CDR1 SEHNR, CDR2 FQNEAQ (reference sequence). This CDR3 is 15 amino acids long. The V end lost 1 base, the J end lost 7 bases, and 13 bases lay between the germline ends.

CDR3 in DNA: TGTGCCAGCAGGAGCGTCACCGGGGAGCTGTTTTTT. Protein product: CASRSVTGELFF. The V and J genes are TRBV2 and TRBJ2-2; D remains ambiguous. Germline V CDR1 and CDR2: SNHLY, FYNNEI. The V and J ends lost 6 bases and 4 bases respectively, with 6 bases between them. This CDR3 has 12 residues.

This clone was observed once. CDR3 nucleotides: TGTGCCAGTAGCCAGGGGTTCGGCTCTGGGGCCAACGTCCTGACTTTC. Translated: CASSQGFGSGANVLTF. The chain joins TRBV19 to TRBJ2-6, with a weak D call TRBD1 (6 bases). CDR1 is LNHDA and CDR2 is SQIVND in the germline V gene (reference sequence). Trimming removed 6 bases from V and 0 bases from J, with 12 bases in between. This CDR3 comprises 16 residues. The whole variable domain, filled in from reference TRBV19 and TRBJ2-6, reads DGGITQSPKYLFRKEGQNVTLSCEQNLNHDAMYWYRQDPGQGLRLIYYSQIVNDFQKGDIAEGYSVSREKKESFPLTVTSAQKNPTAFYLCASSQGFGSGANVLTFGAGSRLTVL.

This chain connects TRBV4-3 to TRBJ2-5, with 13 bases aligning to TRBD2. The DNA end favors TRBJ2-7, so the J call may be wrong. The CDR3 contains 16 residues. Germline CDR1 reads LGHNA; CDR2 reads YSLEER. CDR3 residues: CASSQDWTSGSYEQYF. CDR3 DNA sequence: TGCGCCAGCAGCCAAGATTGGACTAGCGGGAGCTACGAGCAGTACTTC.

This clone appeared once. The V gene is TRBV20-1, the J gene TRBJ1-2, with D tentatively TRBD1 (6 bases). Germline lookup yields CDR1 DFQATT and CDR2 SNEGSKA (reference sequence). The CDR3 contains 9 residues. Trimming shortened V by 4 bases and J by 13 bases, and 10 bases separated the two germline ends. This chain's CDR3 is CSATGHSTF. DNA of the CDR3: TGCAGTGCTACGGGACACAGCACCTTC.